This TCR beta chain comes out of a study of OX40 agonist ivuxolimab in advanced cancers. Study overall: Ivuxolimab, an agonistic anti-OX40 (CD134) antibody, was given to patients. At under 85% male, the cohort had a mean age of around 56 years, ranging from about 20 to 90. Study-level points and caveats: At doses 0.1 to 3.0 mg/kg, CD4+ and CD8+ clones expanded.

Details on this clone: The antigen is not known.

The CDR3 has 13 amino acids. The germline CDR1 and CDR2 sequences are MNHNY and SVGAGI (reference sequence). V shed 5 bases and J shed 13 bases, with 18 bases lying between them. Method: immunoSEQ multiplex PCR; TCRdb's copy keeps in-frame clones and lacks some. The sample holds 99,000 or so clones; under 85% are singletons and the top ten take roughly 5%. This TCR derives from an adult with an advanced solid tumor such as melanoma, head and neck, liver or kidney cancer. This chain joins TRBV6-6 and TRBJ2-4; D remains unclear. The sample in question was CD4+ or CD8+ T cells sorted from blood, obtained in a trial of the OX40 agonist ivuxolimab. The CDR3 DNA sequence: TGTGCCAGCAGTGGGCTAGAGATCCTGAGCCAGTACTTC. The encoded protein is CASSGLEILSQYF.